Below, one T cell receptor beta chain is given with its context. Its target is unknown. The sample comes from a study of PD-1 blockade in classical Hodgkin lymphoma. Study-level points and caveats: Partial responders and progressors had significantly lower baseline TCR diversity.

All patients experienced relapse after autologous stem cell transplantation, and brentuximab vedotin exposure was variable. Unmatched junction bases numbered 0, after V lost 3 bases and J lost 2 bases. This CDR3 has 14 residues. In germline, CDR1 is SGHVS, CDR2 FNYEAQ. The method was immunoSEQ multiplex PCR; TCRdb's version includes in-frame clones alone and lacks a portion of them. The table shows tens of thousands of clones, with almost 85% occurring only once. Here the sequenced sample was peripheral blood mononuclear cells (PBMCs), taken before the second cycle of nivolumab. The source is a human donor with classical Hodgkin lymphoma. The chain recombines TRBV7-6 with TRBJ2-7; 11 bases are shared with TRBD2. The CDR3 here is CASSFSGGAYEQYF. The CDR3 DNA is TGTGCCAGCAGCTTTAGCGGGGGGGCCTACGAGCAGTACTTC.